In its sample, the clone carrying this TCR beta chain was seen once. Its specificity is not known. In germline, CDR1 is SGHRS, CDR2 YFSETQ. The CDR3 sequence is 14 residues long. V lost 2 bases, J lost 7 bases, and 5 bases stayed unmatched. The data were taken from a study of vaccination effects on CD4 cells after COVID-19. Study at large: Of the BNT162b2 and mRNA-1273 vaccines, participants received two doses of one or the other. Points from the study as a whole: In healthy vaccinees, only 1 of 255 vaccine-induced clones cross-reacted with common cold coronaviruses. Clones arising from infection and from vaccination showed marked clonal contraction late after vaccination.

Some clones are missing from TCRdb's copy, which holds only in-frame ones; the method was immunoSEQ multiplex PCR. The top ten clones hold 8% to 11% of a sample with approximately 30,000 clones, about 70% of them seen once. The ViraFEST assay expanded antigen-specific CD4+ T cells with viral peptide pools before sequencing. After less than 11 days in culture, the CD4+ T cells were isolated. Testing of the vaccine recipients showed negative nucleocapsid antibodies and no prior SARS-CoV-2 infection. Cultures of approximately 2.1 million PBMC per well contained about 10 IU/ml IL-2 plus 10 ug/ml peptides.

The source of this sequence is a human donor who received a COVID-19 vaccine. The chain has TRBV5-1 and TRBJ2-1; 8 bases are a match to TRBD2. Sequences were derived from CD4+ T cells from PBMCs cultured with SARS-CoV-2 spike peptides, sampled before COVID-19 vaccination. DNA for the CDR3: TGCGCCAGCAGCTTAGCGGGAGTTAAAAATGAGCAGTTCTTC. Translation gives CASSLAGVKNEQFF.